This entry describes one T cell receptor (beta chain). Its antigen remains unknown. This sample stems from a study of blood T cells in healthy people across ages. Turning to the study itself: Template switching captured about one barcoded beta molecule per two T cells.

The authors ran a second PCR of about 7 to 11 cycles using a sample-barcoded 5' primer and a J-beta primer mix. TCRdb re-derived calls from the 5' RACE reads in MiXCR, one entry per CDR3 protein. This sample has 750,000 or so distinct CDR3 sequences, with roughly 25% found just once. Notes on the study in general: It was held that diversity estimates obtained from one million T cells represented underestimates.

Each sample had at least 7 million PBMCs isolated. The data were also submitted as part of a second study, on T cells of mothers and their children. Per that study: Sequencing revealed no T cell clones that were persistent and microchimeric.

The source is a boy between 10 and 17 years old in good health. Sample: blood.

CDR3 loop: CASSARGTPEGNEQFF. The CDR3 DNA reads as TGTGCCAGCAGCGCCAGAGGGACCCCGGAGGGAAATGAGCAGTTCTTC. The rearrangement uses TRBV9 and TRBJ2-7; possibly TRBD2 for D (6 bases). Matching the DNA end better, TRBJ2-1 makes the J call doubtful. This CDR3 is 16 amino acids long. Germline loops: CDR1 SGDLS, CDR2 YYNGEE.